One and the same sample provided the 22 T cell receptor beta chains below, sequenced in a study of blood T cell repertoires in COVID-19. The assay was immunoSEQ multiplex PCR, and TCRdb's table has in-frame clones only and misses some. The sample includes some 170,000 clones, about 90% of them seen just once. The sample was PBMCs or T cells enriched from blood (not recorded which). Receptors were obtained from a human donor with acute COVID-19. The donor label of this sample is uncertain.

This chain joins TRBV15 and TRBJ2-3; 7 bases match TRBD1. The CDR3 loop spans 17 amino acids. In germline, CDR1 is LNHNV, CDR2 YYDKDF (reference sequence). V trimming: 1 base; J trimming: 6 bases; junction bases outside the gene matches: 13. The DNA of the CDR3 is TGTGCCACCAGCAGAGCTGGATACTCCGACAGGGTGGATACGCAGTATTTT. As protein: CATSRAGYSDRVDTQYF. The full variable domain, its missing parts supplied by reference TRBV15 and TRBJ2-3, is DAMVIQNPRYQVTQFGKPVTLSCSQTLNHNVMYWYQQKSSQAPKLLFHYYDKDFNNEADTPDNFQSRRPNTSFCFLDIRSPGLGDTAMYLCATSRAGYSDRVDTQYFGPGTRLTVL.

The chain combines TRBV3-1 (or the pseudogene TRBV3-2) with TRBJ1-2; TRBD1 is a possible D gene (5 bases). Looked up from germline, CDR1 is LGHDT and CDR2 is YNNKEL (reference sequence). There are 15 residues in the CDR3. Trimming cost V 4 bases and J 5 bases, with 17 bases left between them. CDR3 coding DNA: TGTGCCAGCAGCCTTGGGTTCAGGGAAGGGTATGGCTACACCTTC. It translates to CASSLGFREGYGYTF.

The chain employs TRBV12-3 or TRBV12-4 and TRBJ1-4, with no clear D. Trimming cost V 7 bases and J 8 bases, with 14 bases left between them. This CDR3 has 13 residues. DNA for the CDR3: TGTGCCAGCACGGAGCATAGTAACGAAAAACTGTTTTTT. This codes for CASTEHSNEKLFF.

The chain recombines TRBV6-2 or TRBV6-3 with TRBJ2-4, with 8 bases identical to TRBD2. This CDR3 region has 16 residues. Germline V gene sequence: CDR1 MNHEY, CDR2 SVGEGT. V lost 2 bases and J lost 1; bases outside the gene matches: 4. The DNA of the CDR3 is TGTGCCAGCAGTTACCCCCGGGAGGGCGCCAAAAACATTCAGTACTTC. It yields the protein CASSYPREGAKNIQYF.

The chain uses TRBV5-1 and TRBJ2-1; 10 bases match TRBD1. V lost 3 bases to trimming and J lost 7 bases; unmatched junction nucleotides: 10. Germline loops: CDR1 SGHRS, CDR2 YFSETQ. CDR3 length: 16 residues. CDR3 sequence reads: CASSSWTGGPENEQFF. DNA of the CDR3: TGCGCCAGCAGCTCTTGGACAGGGGGACCCGAGAATGAGCAGTTCTTC.

This chain links TRBV7-8 with TRBJ2-3; 9 nucleotides match TRBD2. From germline, CDR1 is SGHVS and CDR2 FQNEAQ. V shed 4 bases and J 7 bases; nucleotides not matched to a gene: 9. CDR3 length equals 15 residues. DNA of the CDR3: TGTGCCAGCAGCTCTACCGGGACTAGCAAAAATACGCAGTATTTT. Residues: CASSSTGTSKNTQYF.

The CDR3 DNA reads as TGTGCCAGCACCCCGACAGGGGGCAAGACCCAGTACTTC. It is translated as CASTPTGGKTQYF. This rearrangement joins TRBV12-3 or TRBV12-4 to TRBJ2-5; 10 positions match TRBD1. The CDR3 runs 13 residues. The J segment lost 6 bases and the V segment lost 7 bases, leaving 5 bases of the junction unmatched.

This clone was seen a single time. The chain joins TRBV21-1 to TRBJ2-5; the D call of TRBD1 is as the table states it, not checked on the DNA. TRBV21-1 is a pseudogene. This CDR3 is 16 amino acids long. The CDR3 sequence: CASSKARQGGEETQYF. CDR3 DNA: TGTGCCAGCAGCAAAGCCCGACAGGGAGGCGAAGAGACCCAGTACTTC.

Note on this clone: Other DNA sequences in this sample translate to the same CDR3. This chain links TRBV2 with TRBJ2-7, with TRBD1 matching over 11 bases. CDR1 and CDR2 (germline): SNHLY, FYNNEI. After removal of 6 bases from V and 5 bases from J, the junction contained 3 bases not matched to a gene. The length of the CDR3 is 13 residues. CDR3 loop: CASSGTGGDEQYF. The CDR3 bases are TGTGCCAGCAGCGGGACAGGGGGGGACGAGCAGTACTTC.

The chain combines TRBV11-2 with TRBJ2-7; perhaps TRBD1 as D (7 bases). Germline CDR1 SGHAT, CDR2 FQNNGV. This CDR3 is built from 15 residues. V was cut by 3 bases and J by 5 bases, with 17 bases left in between. The CDR3 sequence: CASSFRGQGGHEQYF. CDR3 in DNA: TGTGCCAGCAGCTTCCGGGGCCAGGGGGGTCACGAGCAGTACTTC.

This sequence joins TRBV7-9 and TRBJ2-4, with D perhaps matching TRBD2 (5 bases). This CDR3 region has 14 residues. Germline V gene sequence: CDR1 SEHNR, CDR2 FQNEAQ (reference sequence). The ends were cut back, 5 bases at V and 6 bases at J, with 14 bases in the middle. The CDR3: CASSPEATVNIQYF. The CDR3 DNA reads as TGTGCCAGCAGCCCGGAGGCGACGGTAAACATTCAGTACTTC.

The rearrangement joins TRBV19 to TRBJ2-1; 7 bases align to TRBD1. Germline values: CDR1 LNHDA, CDR2 SQIVND (reference sequence). The V gene end was trimmed by 7 bases and the J gene end by 10 bases; junction bases not matched to a gene: 13. The CDR3 is 14 residues long. CDR3 in DNA: TGTGCCAGTAAAGCCGGGGCAAAACAGGGGGAGCAGTTCTTC. Translation: CASKAGAKQGEQFF.

The genes are TRBV7-3 and TRBJ2-5; 7 positions agree with TRBD2. The germline gives CDR1 SGHTA, CDR2 FQGTGA. Trimming removed 5 bases from V and 1 base from J; junction bases left unmatched: 1. This CDR3 has 13 residues. Here the CDR3 reads CASSGTTQETQYF. Written as DNA, the CDR3 is TGTGCCAGCAGCGGGACTACCCAAGAGACCCAGTACTTC. Supplemented by reference TRBV7-3 and TRBJ2-5, the full variable domain reads GAGVSQTPSNKVTEKGKYVELRCDPISGHTALYWYRQSLGQGPEFLIYFQGTGAADDSGLPNDRFFAVRPEGSVSTLKIQRTERGDSAVYLCASSGTTQETQYFGPGTRLLVL.

The chain uses TRBV19 and TRBJ2-5; D not certain. The CDR3 is made up of 13 amino acids. Trimming cost V 7 bases and J 0 bases, with 9 bases left between them. Germline values: CDR1 LNHDA, CDR2 SQIVND (reference sequence). In DNA, the CDR3 is TGTGCCAGTACTAGTAATAACCAAGAGACCCAGTACTTC. Its translation is CASTSNNQETQYF. The full variable domain, completed using reference TRBV19 and TRBJ2-5, is DGGITQSPKYLFRKEGQNVTLSCEQNLNHDAMYWYRQDPGQGLRLIYYSQIVNDFQKGDIAEGYSVSREKKESFPLTVTSAQKNPTAFYLCASTSNNQETQYFGPGTRLLVL.

The chain uses TRBV7-6 and TRBJ2-5, with a tentative D call TRBD1 (5 bases). Per the germline V gene, CDR1 is SGHVS and CDR2 is FNYEAQ. Trimming stripped 0 bases from V and 2 bases from J, with 13 bases between. There are 16 residues in the CDR3. The CDR3 region has the DNA TGTGCCAGCAGCTTAGCGAATTGGGCAGGGCAAGAGACCCAGTACTTC. This codes for CASSLANWAGQETQYF.

In its sample, this clone was seen a few times. The chain joins TRBV24-1 to TRBJ2-1; D unclear. V was cut by 9 bases and J by 5 bases, with 7 bases left in between. This CDR3 region has 11 residues. CDR1 is KGHDR, CDR2 SFDVKD, per germline. This chain's CDR3 is CATRVDNEQFF. The CDR3 DNA reads TGTGCCACCCGGGTCGACAATGAGCAGTTCTTC.

This clone was detected only once. The V and J genes are TRBV6-5 and TRBJ1-1; D is unclear. This CDR3 has 13 residues. V was clipped by 4 bases and J by 3 bases, with 9 bases between them. The germline V gene encodes CDR1 MNHEY and CDR2 SVGAGI. This CDR3 is CASSSGPHTEAFF. As DNA, the CDR3 is TGTGCCAGCAGTTCTGGCCCCCACACTGAAGCTTTCTTT.

Only a few counts were recorded for this clone. The V gene is TRBV30, the J gene TRBJ2-7; perhaps TRBD1 as D (6 bases). This CDR3 spans 12 amino acids. The V gene's germline CDR1 is GTSNPN and CDR2 SVGIG (reference sequence). V dropped 5 bases and J dropped 3 bases, with 11 bases sitting between them. CDR3 coding DNA: TGTGCCTGGGCTCCCAGGGGCTACGAGCAGTACTTC. This codes for CAWAPRGYEQYF.

The rearrangement links TRBV10-2 to TRBJ2-1, with D tentatively TRBD2 (7 bases). This CDR3 has 12 residues. Trimming removed 6 bases at V and 8 bases at J, with 11 bases between. CDR1 and CDR2 from the germline V gene are WSHSY and SAAADI. The chain's CDR3 is CASSPGGYEQFF. The CDR3 region has the DNA TGCGCCAGCAGCCCGGGGGGCTATGAGCAGTTCTTC.

This rearrangement joins TRBV19 to TRBJ1-1; the D is unclear. Trimming shortened V by 7 bases and J by 6 bases, and 12 bases separated the two germline ends. The CDR3 extends over 12 amino acids. The germline CDR1 and CDR2 sequences are LNHDA and SQIVND (reference sequence). For the CDR3, the DNA is TGTGCCAGTACCGGAGGCGTCGCTGAAGCTTTCTTT. This sequence encodes CASTGGVAEAFF.

The chain uses TRBV9 and TRBJ1-1, with TRBD1 identical over 8 bases. The V and J ends lost 3 bases and 6 bases, in that order; junction bases with no gene match: 10. The CDR3 spans 15 residues. CDR1 is SGDLS, CDR2 YYNGEE, per germline. CDR3 coding DNA: TGTGCCAGCAGCGGTAGGGAGACAGGGGCGTCTGAAGCTTTCTTT. Its protein is CASSGRETGASEAFF.

V usage is TRBV27 and J usage is TRBJ1-4; 11 bases are shared with TRBD1. Looked up from germline, CDR1 is MNHEY and CDR2 is SMNVEV (reference sequence). Trimming at V came to 8 bases and at J to 7 bases, leaving 9 bases not matched to a gene. The CDR3 consists of 15 residues. CDR3 in DNA: TGTGCCAGCGGCCGGACAGGGGGCACGAGTGAAAAACTGTTTTTT. This translates into CASGRTGGTSEKLFF.